This TCR beta chain was captured by sequencing in a study of T cell changes during pregnancy in multiple sclerosis. Germline lookup yields CDR1 SGDLS and CDR2 YYNGEE. The CDR3 consists of 17 residues. V gave up 3 bases and J gave up 2 bases; unmatched junction bases: 8. The protocol was immunoSEQ multiplex PCR, while the TCRdb copy is restricted to in-frame clones and leaves out a portion. The table lists tens of thousands of clones, 75% to 90% of them singletons, with about 0.41% in the top ten. Specimen: CD4+ T cells from peripheral blood mononuclear cells, collected in the third trimester of pregnancy. J is TRBJ2-6 and V is TRBV9, with TRBD1 matching over 7 bases. The TCR originated in a female donor with multiple sclerosis, enrolled in a pregnancy study. The CDR3 DNA reads TGTGCCAGCAGCGCCCCTACAGGGGACACTGGGGCCAACGTCCTGACTTTC. It specifies CASSAPTGDTGANVLTF. Using reference TRBV9 and TRBJ2-6 for the parts outside the CDR3, the full variable domain is DSGVTQTPKHLITATGQRVTLRCSPRSGDLSVYWYQQSLDQGLQFLIQYYNGEERAKGNILERFSAQQFPDLHSELNLSSLELGDSALYFCASSAPTGDTGANVLTFGAGSRLTVL.